Following are 26 T cell receptor beta chains from one sample sequenced in a study of shared clonotypes between healthy human individuals. Method: immunoSEQ multiplex PCR; TCRdb's copy keeps in-frame clones and lacks some. The data hold a few hundred thousand clones, with 60% to 70% observed a single time. Sequencing was done on a sample of memory CD4+ T cells sorted from blood. The sample's subset: CD45RA-negative fraction. These receptors originate from a man aged 30 to 45 in good health.

J is TRBJ2-7 and V is TRBV4-3; TRBD2 agrees at 7 bases. The CDR3 runs to 14 residues. The V gene's germline CDR1 is LGHNA and CDR2 YSLEER. V lost 3 bases, J lost 3 bases, and 5 bases stayed unmatched. In nucleotides, the CDR3 is TGCGCCAGCAGCCATAATCGGGGGGACTACGAGCAGTACTTC. Residues: CASSHNRGDYEQYF.

This clone has a handful of counts. The V call is TRBV6-6, the J call TRBJ2-3, with D possibly TRBD2 on 6 matching bases. CDR3 length equals 13 residues. Trimming removed 5 bases from V and 6 bases from J, with 12 bases in between. Germline-derived CDR1 and CDR2 are MNHNY and SVGAGI (reference sequence). The CDR3 loop is CASSPAGRDTQYF. The CDR3, as DNA: TGTGCCAGCAGTCCCGCTGGGAGGGATACGCAGTATTTT.

CDR3 coding DNA: TGTGCCAGCAGCACGGGAGCTCAGCCCCAGCATTTT. Translating it yields CASSTGAQPQHF. This sequence joins TRBV7-9 and TRBJ1-5; no definite D call. Trimming cost V 5 bases and J 6 bases, with 8 bases left between them. Per germline, CDR1 SEHNR and CDR2 FQNEAQ (reference sequence). The CDR3 is made up of 12 amino acids.

The rearrangement links TRBV7-2 to TRBJ1-5; the match to TRBD1 covers 7 bases. V trimming: 4 bases; J trimming: 2 bases; junction bases outside the gene matches: 8. The length of the CDR3 is 16 residues. Germline V gene sequence: CDR1 SGHTA, CDR2 FQGNSA. The CDR3: CASSSKGALGNQPQHF. CDR3 DNA: TGTGCCAGCAGCTCGAAGGGGGCACTTGGCAATCAGCCCCAGCATTTT.

The rearrangement links TRBV6-1 to TRBJ2-1, with 9 bases fitting TRBD2. Germline V gives CDR1 MNHNS, CDR2 SASEGT. This CDR3 contains 13 residues. The V and J ends lost 2 bases and 10 bases, in that order; junction bases with no gene match: 3. CDR3 DNA: TGTGCCAGCAGTGAATGGGCGGGAGGGGAGCAGTTCTTC. It codes for CASSEWAGGEQFF.

The gene calls are TRBV19 and TRBJ2-7; 14 nucleotides align to TRBD2. The CDR3 has 16 residues. CDR1 and CDR2 from the germline V gene are LNHDA and SQIVND (reference sequence). J lost 5 bases, V lost 5 bases, and 8 bases had no gene match. The CDR3 sequence: CASSPGTSGSSNEQYF. DNA for the CDR3: TGTGCCAGTAGTCCCGGGACTAGCGGGAGTTCGAACGAGCAGTACTTC.

The rearrangement joins TRBV9 to TRBJ2-2; possibly TRBD1 for D (5 bases). Trimming took off 0 bases at V and 8 bases at J, with 11 bases between the two ends. Germline V CDR1 and CDR2: SGDLS, YYNGEE. The CDR3 length is 14 residues. CDR3 nucleotide sequence: TGTGCCAGCAGCGTAGGGCAGGGAACGGGGGAGCTGTTTTTT. Translation gives CASSVGQGTGELFF.

This clone was seen only a few times. The J gene is TRBJ2-5, the V gene TRBV29-1; TRBD1 matches 8 bases. Germline CDR1 and CDR2: SQVTM and ANQGSEA. The CDR3 sequence is 19 residues long. The junction had 20 bases not matched to a gene; V was cut back by 0 bases and J by 5 bases. CDR3 sequence reads: CSVEDGQGAFVGRSETQYF. CDR3 sequence (DNA): TGCAGCGTTGAAGATGGCCAGGGGGCCTTTGTTGGTCGGTCGGAGACCCAGTACTTC.

The chain links TRBV5-4 to TRBJ2-3; TRBD1 matches at 9 bases. The germline V gene has CDR1 SGHNT and CDR2 YYREEE (reference sequence). The CDR3 spans 18 residues. With 5 bases clipped from V and 4 bases from J, the junction kept 17 bases outside the gene matches. The DNA of the CDR3 is TGTGCCAGCAGTCCAGGACAGGGGCTGGGTTATCGCGCAGATACGCAGTATTTT. Translated, it gives CASSPGQGLGYRADTQYF.

The chain recombines TRBV7-8 with TRBJ1-2; 7 nucleotides agree with TRBD1. Germline loops: CDR1 SGHVS, CDR2 FQNEAQ. The ends lost 5 bases at V and 0 bases at J; junction bases unmatched: 15. This CDR3 spans 18 amino acids. The CDR3 here is CASSPRGAAGGSNYGYTF. CDR3 nucleotide sequence: TGTGCCAGCAGCCCCAGGGGGGCGGCCGGGGGTTCTAACTATGGCTACACCTTC.

Only a few counts were recorded for this clone. The J gene is TRBJ2-2, the V gene TRBV16; TRBD1 or TRBD2 may be the D gene (5 bases each). This CDR3 comprises 13 residues. V was pared by 4 bases and J by 6 bases, with 9 bases between. Germline CDR1 is KGHSY and CDR2 is FQNENV. The CDR3 DNA sequence: TGTGCCAGCAGCCGTGGGACGGCCGGGGAGCTGTTTTTT. It yields the protein CASSRGTAGELFF.

This clone was recorded many times. This sequence joins TRBV5-1 and TRBJ2-7; 12 nucleotides agree with TRBD2. This CDR3 contains 15 residues. V lost 0 bases and J lost 5; bases outside the gene matches: 3. Per the germline V gene, CDR1 is SGHRS and CDR2 is YFSETQ. The CDR3 reads CASSLETSGSHEQYF. The CDR3 nucleotides are TGCGCCAGCAGCTTGGAGACTAGCGGGAGCCACGAGCAGTACTTC.

The chain carries TRBV7-6 and TRBJ2-5; no definite D call. CDR3 length: 12 residues. Germline assignment: CDR1 SGHVS and CDR2 FNYEAQ. V dropped 5 bases and J dropped 4 bases, with 8 bases sitting between them. CDR3 loop: CASSLGLETQYF. In nucleotides, the CDR3 is TGTGCCAGCAGCCTAGGGCTAGAGACCCAGTACTTC.

The CDR3 here is CASPEYSNQPQHF. The CDR3 bases are TGCGCCAGCCCGGAGTATAGCAATCAGCCCCAGCATTTT. V gene TRBV5-1 combines with J gene TRBJ1-5; D remains unclear. Germline V gives CDR1 SGHRS, CDR2 YFSETQ. Trimming shortened V by 7 bases and J by 0 bases, and 8 bases separated the two germline ends. The CDR3 runs to 13 residues. Together with reference TRBV5-1 and TRBJ1-5, the CDR3 gives the full variable domain: KAGVTQTPRYLIKTRGQQVTLSCSPISGHRSVSWYQQTPGQGLQFLFEYFSETQRNKGNFPGRFSGRQFSNSRSEMNVSTLELGDSALYLCASPEYSNQPQHFGDGTRLSIL.

The chain is built from TRBV2 and TRBJ1-1, with D unresolved. Germline V lookup: CDR1 SNHLY, CDR2 FYNNEI. The CDR3 extends over 13 amino acids. V gave up 6 bases and J gave up 6 bases, with 14 bases separating them. The CDR3 here is CASRTFTGSEAFF. CDR3 sequence (DNA): TGTGCCAGCAGAACATTCACCGGATCTGAAGCTTTCTTT.

In DNA form, the CDR3 reads TGTGCCAGCAGCCCCCGGGGGGACCTCATGAACACTGAAGCTTTCTTT. Residues: CASSPRGDLMNTEAFF. The chain employs TRBV28 and TRBJ1-1, with a possible D match to TRBD1 (5 bases). Germline lookup yields CDR1 MDHEN and CDR2 SYDVKM. CDR3 size: 16 residues. Trimming shortened V by 6 bases and J by 0 bases, and 17 bases separated the two germline ends.

The rearrangement uses TRBV11-2 and TRBJ2-1; D is unresolved. Trimming cost V 5 bases and J 7 bases, with 12 bases left between them. The length of the CDR3 is 13 residues. Germline assignment: CDR1 SGHAT and CDR2 FQNNGV. The CDR3 is CASSLNGLNEQFF. The CDR3 region has the DNA TGTGCCAGCAGCCTGAACGGTCTTAATGAGCAGTTCTTC.

For the CDR3, the DNA is TGTGCCAGCTCACTGACACCCGACACTGAAGCTTTCTTT. Translation: CASSLTPDTEAFF. The rearrangement links TRBV18 to TRBJ1-1, with D unresolved. Trimming cost V 4 bases and J 3 bases, with 9 bases left between them. CDR1 is KGHSH and CDR2 is LQKENI in the germline V gene. This CDR3 has 13 residues.

The rearrangement uses TRBV5-1 and TRBJ2-1; TRBD2 matches 8 bases. V trimming: 0 bases; J trimming: 3 bases; junction bases outside the gene matches: 8. Germline V lookup: CDR1 SGHRS, CDR2 YFSETQ. The CDR3 covers 17 residues. The CDR3 nucleotides are TGCGCCAGCAGCTTGGCCCCAACGGGGGGGGGCTACAATGAGCAGTTCTTC. It specifies CASSLAPTGGGYNEQFF.

This clone was counted a few times. This rearrangement joins TRBV6-1 to TRBJ2-1, with 7 bases identical to TRBD2. Germline CDR1 and CDR2: MNHNS and SASEGT. V dropped 6 bases and J dropped 6; count of bases not matched to a gene: 2. The CDR3 consists of 12 residues. The CDR3 is CASRLAINEQFF. CDR3 DNA sequence: TGTGCCAGCAGACTAGCGATCAATGAGCAGTTCTTC.

This chain links TRBV5-4 with TRBJ2-5, with 8 bases that match TRBD2. Trimming cost V 5 bases and J 5 bases; bases outside gene matches: 14. The CDR3 has 16 residues. Germline-derived CDR1 and CDR2 are SGHNT and YYREEE (reference sequence). DNA for the CDR3: TGTGCCAGCAGTATACGGACTAGCACGACATCCGAGACCCAGTACTTC. Translated: CASSIRTSTTSETQYF.

This chain links TRBV5-1 with TRBJ2-5, with D uncertain. CDR1 SGHRS and CDR2 YFSETQ come from the germline V gene. The CDR3 extends over 15 amino acids. Trimming pared 0 bases from V and 5 bases from J, leaving 14 bases between. CDR3 DNA sequence: TGCGCCAGCAGCTTGGGCCGGGCCCTTCGGGAGACCCAGTACTTC. Encoded protein: CASSLGRALRETQYF.

In this sample, this clone turned up a few times. The genes are TRBV7-9 and TRBJ2-7; D is unclear. V dropped 5 bases and J dropped 3 bases, with 11 bases sitting between them. The CDR3 totals 13 residues. The germline gives CDR1 SEHNR, CDR2 FQNEAQ (reference sequence). This CDR3 reads CASSPGSYYEQYF. The CDR3 nucleotides read TGTGCCAGCAGCCCCGGCAGCTACTACGAGCAGTACTTC. The full variable domain, completed using reference TRBV7-9 and TRBJ2-7, is DTGVSQNPRHKITKRGQNVTFRCDPISEHNRLYWYRQTLGQGPEFLTYFQNEAQLEKSRLLSDRFSAERPKGSFSTLEIQRTEQGDSAMYLCASSPGSYYEQYFGPGTRLTVT.

This chain connects TRBV5-5 to TRBJ2-2, with D unresolved. The V gene's germline CDR1 is SGHKS and CDR2 YYEKEE (reference sequence). There are 14 residues in the CDR3. V was shortened by 4 bases and J by 4 bases, with 11 bases between the two germline ends. CDR3 sequence: CASSPPRGTGELFF. Here the CDR3 DNA reads TGTGCCAGCAGCCCCCCTAGAGGCACCGGGGAGCTGTTTTTT. Full variable domain (rest looked up from reference TRBV5-5 and TRBJ2-2): DAGVTQSPTHLIKTRGQQVTLRCSPISGHKSVSWYQQVLGQGPQFIFQYYEKEERGRGNFPDRFSARQFPNYSSELNVNALLLGDSALYLCASSPPRGTGELFFGEGSRLTVL.

There are many counts of this clone. This chain joins TRBV2 and TRBJ2-7; TRBD1 aligns across 8 bases. CDR3 size: 15 residues. V gave up 7 bases and J gave up 0 bases; unmatched junction bases: 8. In germline, CDR1 is SNHLY, CDR2 FYNNEI. The CDR3 DNA sequence: TGTGCCAGCACCCAACAGGGGGTAAGCTCCTACGAGCAGTACTTC. It specifies CASTQQGVSSYEQYF.

V is TRBV5-4 and J is TRBJ1-5; D unresolved. Trimming took 0 bases from V and 5 from J, leaving 6 bases between them. Germline values: CDR1 SGHNT, CDR2 YYREEE (reference sequence). The CDR3 runs 13 residues. The DNA for the CDR3 is TGTGCCAGCAGCTTGGCCCCGGATCAGCCCCAGCATTTT. Translating it yields CASSLAPDQPQHF.